These 8 T cell receptor beta chains were sequenced from one sample in a study of Ad26.COV2.S vaccination and SARS-CoV-2 variants. Treatment denoted: some 20 received Ad26.COV2.S at low or high dose, single or two shots; roughly five received placebo; per-sample allocation not given. Sample collection was performed on day 63 after the first vaccine or placebo injection. The protocol was immunoSEQ multiplex PCR, while the TCRdb copy is restricted to in-frame clones and leaves out a portion. The sample has 250,000 or so clones, around nine tenths seen once. The source material was peripheral blood, sampled in a trial of Ad26.COV2.S vaccine versus placebo. The receptors derive from a person aged 18-65 years who received the Ad26.COV2.S COVID-19 vaccine or a placebo.

The gene calls are TRBV5-8 and TRBJ1-5; D is unclear. From germline, CDR1 is SGHTS and CDR2 YDEGEE. The CDR3 is 15 amino acids. Trimming took 4 bases from V and 2 from J, leaving 13 bases between them. DNA for the CDR3: TGTGCCAGCAGCCCGGGGAGGGTTGGCAATCAGCCCCAGCATTTT. Translating gives CASSPGRVGNQPQHF.

This chain links TRBV19 with TRBJ1-4; 7 bases are shared with TRBD1. This CDR3 is built from 15 residues. CDR1 is LNHDA, CDR2 SQIVND, per germline (reference sequence). With V trimmed by 2 bases and J by 7 bases, 7 bases remained unmatched. The CDR3 sequence is CASSILPGGREKLFF. The CDR3 DNA reads TGTGCCAGTAGTATACTCCCAGGGGGACGTGAAAAACTGTTTTTT.

The V call is TRBV19, the J call TRBJ1-5; maybe TRBD1 (5 bases). Germline V gene data show CDR1 as LNHDA and CDR2 as SQIVND (reference sequence). CDR3 length: 15 residues. The V and J ends lost 3 bases and 0 bases respectively, with 9 bases between them. CDR3 coding DNA: TGTGCCAGTAGTATCAGGGTTTATAGCAATCAGCCCCAGCATTTT. It encodes CASSIRVYSNQPQHF.

V is TRBV15 and J is TRBJ2-2; TRBD2 matches 8 bases. Germline V gives CDR1 LNHNV, CDR2 YYDKDF (reference sequence). J was trimmed by 1 base and V by 4 bases; bases with no gene match: 2. The CDR3 extends over 15 amino acids. CDR3: CATSKAGGNTGELFF. DNA for the CDR3: TGTGCCACCAGCAAGGCGGGAGGGAACACCGGGGAGCTGTTTTTT.

V gene TRBV19 combines with J gene TRBJ1-5; perhaps TRBD1 as D (5 bases). CDR1 LNHDA and CDR2 SQIVND come from the germline V gene (reference sequence). Trimming took off 10 bases at V and 0 bases at J, with 16 bases between the two ends. The CDR3 loop spans 15 amino acids. This chain's CDR3 is CATRTYTYSNQPQHF. CDR3 sequence (DNA): TGTGCCACCCGGACATATACCTATAGCAATCAGCCCCAGCATTTT.

The chain joins TRBV11-1 to TRBJ1-1; the D gene is possibly TRBD1 (6 bases). Germline CDR1 and CDR2: SGHAT and FQDESV (reference sequence). Trimming left V 4 bases short and J 2 bases short, with 11 bases between. The CDR3 spans 14 residues. The CDR3 region is CASSWGGQNTEAFF. The CDR3 DNA is TGTGCCAGCAGCTGGGGGGGGCAAAACACTGAAGCTTTCTTT.

The rearrangement uses TRBV29-1 and TRBJ2-1, with unresolved D. Trimming shortened V by 3 bases and J by 7 bases, and 10 bases separated the two germline ends. CDR1 is SQVTM and CDR2 is ANQGSEA in the germline V gene. There are 12 residues in the CDR3. The CDR3 here is CSVDLRRNEQFF. CDR3 nucleotide sequence: TGCAGCGTTGATTTGCGGAGAAATGAGCAGTTCTTC.

Here the CDR3 reads CASSTGPSTGGGYTF. CDR3 nucleotide sequence: TGCGCCAGCAGCACCGGACCGAGTACAGGCGGTGGCTACACCTTC. V usage is TRBV5-1 and J usage is TRBJ1-2; D is possibly TRBD1 (5 bases). The V gene's germline CDR1 is SGHRS and CDR2 YFSETQ. The V end lost 4 bases, the J end lost 7 bases, and 20 bases lay between the germline ends. This CDR3 contains 15 residues.